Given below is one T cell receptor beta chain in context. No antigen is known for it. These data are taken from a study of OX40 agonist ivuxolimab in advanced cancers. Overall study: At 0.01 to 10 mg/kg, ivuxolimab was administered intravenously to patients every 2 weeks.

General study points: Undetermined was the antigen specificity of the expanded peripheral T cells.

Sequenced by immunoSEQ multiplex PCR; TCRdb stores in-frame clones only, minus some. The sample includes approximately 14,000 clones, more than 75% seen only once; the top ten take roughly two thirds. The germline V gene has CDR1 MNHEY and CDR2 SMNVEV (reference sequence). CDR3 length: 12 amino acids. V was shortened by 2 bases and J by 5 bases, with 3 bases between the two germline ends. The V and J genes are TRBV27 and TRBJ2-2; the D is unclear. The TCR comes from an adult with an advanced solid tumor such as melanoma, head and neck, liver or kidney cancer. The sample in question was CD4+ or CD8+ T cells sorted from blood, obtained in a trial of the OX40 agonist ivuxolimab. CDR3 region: CASSLTTGELFF. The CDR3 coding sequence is TGTGCCAGCAGTTTAACGACCGGGGAGCTGTTTTTT.